This T cell receptor (beta chain) was captured in a study of human T cells and chemical hapten exposure. Study-wide background: Alopecia areata, totalis or universalis affected patients who were mostly female.

During construction of the library, unique molecular identifiers were attached to individual cDNA molecules for quantitative, reproducible TCR counting. Original processing methods: Samples ranged from roughly 20,000 to 700,000 TCRs, with a median of roughly 95,000. TCRdb itself ran the RACE reads through MiXCR, one entry per CDR3 protein. TCRdb, rather than the study authors, made the V and J calls. The table shows approximately 370,000 distinct CDR3 sequences, with about 5.4% occurring only once. In this sample, this clonotype turned up many times. Its antigen is currently unknown. The CDR3 covers 16 residues. V lost 0 bases and J lost 3, with 14 bases in between. Germline V lookup: CDR1 LGHNA, CDR2 YSLEER. Time point meaning: pre-sensitization, week 0. Treatment given: therapeutic diphenylcyclopropenone sensitization with weekly scalp DPC. Study findings and constraints: In comparison with controls, expanded TCRs gave rise to a significantly larger number of large CDR3 similarity clusters.

This chain joins TRBV4-3 and TRBJ1-1; no reliable D call. This TCR came from a young woman with alopecia areata. Some clones in this sample may be carry-over from other donors' samples. The sample consisted of whole blood, taken in connection with sensitization to the hapten diphenylcyclopropenone (DPC). This CDR3 is CASSQDMGFLHTEAFF. The DNA for the CDR3 is TGCGCCAGCAGCCAAGATATGGGGTTTCTGCACACTGAAGCTTTCTTT.